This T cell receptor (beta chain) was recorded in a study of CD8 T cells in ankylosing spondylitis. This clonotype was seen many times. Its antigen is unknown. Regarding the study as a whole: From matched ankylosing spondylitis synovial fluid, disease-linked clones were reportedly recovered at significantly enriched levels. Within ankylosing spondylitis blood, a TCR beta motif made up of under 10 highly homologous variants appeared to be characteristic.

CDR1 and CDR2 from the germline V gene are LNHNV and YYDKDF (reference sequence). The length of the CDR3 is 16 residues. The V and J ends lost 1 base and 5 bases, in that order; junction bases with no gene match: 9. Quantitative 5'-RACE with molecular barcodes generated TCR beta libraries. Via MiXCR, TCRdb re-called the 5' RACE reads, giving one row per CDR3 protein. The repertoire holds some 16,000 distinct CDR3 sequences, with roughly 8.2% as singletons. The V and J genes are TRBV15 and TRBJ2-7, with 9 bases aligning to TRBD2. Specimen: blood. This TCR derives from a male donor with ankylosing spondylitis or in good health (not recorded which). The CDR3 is CATSRGYLSGSHEQYF. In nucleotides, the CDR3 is TGTGCCACCAGCAGAGGCTATCTTAGCGGGAGTCACGAGCAGTACTTC.